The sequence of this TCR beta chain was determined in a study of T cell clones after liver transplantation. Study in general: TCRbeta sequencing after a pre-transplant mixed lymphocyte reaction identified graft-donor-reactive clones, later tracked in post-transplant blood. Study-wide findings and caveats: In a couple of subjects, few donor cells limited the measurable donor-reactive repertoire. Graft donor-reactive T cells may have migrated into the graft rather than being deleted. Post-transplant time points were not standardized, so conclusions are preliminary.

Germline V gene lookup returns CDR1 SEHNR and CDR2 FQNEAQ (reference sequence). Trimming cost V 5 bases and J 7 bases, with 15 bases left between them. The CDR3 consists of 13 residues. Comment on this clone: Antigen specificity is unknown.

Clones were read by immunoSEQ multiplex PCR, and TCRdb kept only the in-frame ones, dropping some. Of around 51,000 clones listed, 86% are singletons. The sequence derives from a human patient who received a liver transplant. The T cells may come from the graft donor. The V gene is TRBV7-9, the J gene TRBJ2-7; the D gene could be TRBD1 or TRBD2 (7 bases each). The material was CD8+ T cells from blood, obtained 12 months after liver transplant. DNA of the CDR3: TGTGCCAGCAGCCATGGCAGGGGGGGAGAGCAGTACTTC. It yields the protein CASSHGRGGEQYF.